The next 22 T cell receptor beta chains were all read from a single sample in a study of T cells after yellow fever vaccination. TCRdb independently ran MiXCR on the 5' RACE reads; one entry per CDR3 protein. Of approximately 550,000 distinct CDR3 sequences in the sample, approximately 21% were seen once. The sequencing here drew on PBMCs, taken 15 days after the yellow fever booster vaccination. The receptors originated from a man aged 25 to 40 who received the YFV17D yellow fever vaccine.

This clonotype has only a few counts. This chain joins TRBV12-3 or TRBV12-4 and TRBJ2-1; 7 nucleotides align to TRBD2. This CDR3 region has 14 residues. The V gene end was trimmed by 6 bases and the J gene end by 6 bases; junction bases not matched to a gene: 8. The CDR3 DNA reads TGTGCCAGCAGGGATGGACTAGGGGCCAATGAGCAGTTCTTC. Its protein is CASRDGLGANEQFF.

V gene TRBV12-3 or TRBV12-4 combines with J gene TRBJ2-5, with 10 bases lining up with TRBD2. Trimming took 4 bases from V and 4 from J; bases not matched to a gene: 3. The CDR3 has 14 residues. The CDR3 coding sequence is TGTGCCAGCAGTTGGCGGACTAGCGGAGAGACCCAGTACTTC. This sequence encodes CASSWRTSGETQYF.

The chain is built from TRBV7-7 and TRBJ2-7; 9 bases map to TRBD1. The ends lost 2 bases at V and 2 bases at J; junction bases unmatched: 4. The CDR3 is made up of 15 amino acids. Per the germline V gene, CDR1 is SSHAT and CDR2 is FNYEAQ (reference sequence). CDR3 coding DNA: TGTGCCAGCAGCTTAAGGGACAGGGCGACCTACGAGCAGTACTTC. The encoded protein is CASSLRDRATYEQYF.

The CDR3 DNA is TGCAGCGTTGACTTAATCCGGGAGACCCAGTACTTC. It codes for CSVDLIRETQYF. This chain links TRBV29-1 with TRBJ2-5; D is uncertain. Deletions cut 3 bases from V and 5 bases from J, with 10 bases between. This CDR3 region has 12 residues. CDR1 is SQVTM and CDR2 is ANQGSEA in the germline V gene.

The gene calls are TRBV5-1 and TRBJ2-3; D is unclear. CDR1 and CDR2 from the germline V gene are SGHRS and YFSETQ. Trimming cost V 6 bases and J 4 bases, with 12 bases left between them. This CDR3 is 13 amino acids long. The CDR3 DNA is TGCGCCAGCAAAGGGATTGTCCCAGATACGCAGTATTTT. It yields the protein CASKGIVPDTQYF.

There are a few counts of this clonotype. V is TRBV28 and J is TRBJ2-1, with 8 positions matching TRBD1. The CDR3 sequence is 14 residues long. With V trimmed by 8 bases and J by 8 bases, 11 bases remained unmatched. Germline CDR1 and CDR2: MDHEN and SYDVKM. The CDR3 here is CASLDRAITYEQFF. The DNA for the CDR3 is TGTGCCAGCCTGGACAGGGCCATTACCTATGAGCAGTTCTTC.

The V and J genes are TRBV7-2 and TRBJ2-1, with D maybe TRBD1 (5 bases). The germline CDR1 and CDR2 sequences are SGHTA and FQGNSA. Trimming removed 3 bases from V and 0 bases from J, with 9 bases in between. The CDR3 covers 15 residues. The CDR3 DNA reads TGTGCCAGCAGCTTCGACAGCGCCTCCTACAATGAGCAGTTCTTC. It translates to CASSFDSASYNEQFF.

The chain combines TRBV20-1 with TRBJ2-1; 7 bases are shared with TRBD2. The CDR3 length is 14 residues. Looked up from germline, CDR1 is DFQATT and CDR2 is SNEGSKA (reference sequence). The V segment lost 4 bases and the J segment 6 bases; nucleotides outside the gene matches: 9. Here the CDR3 reads CSANRAGRGNEQFF. Written as DNA, the CDR3 is TGCAGTGCTAACCGAGCGGGAAGGGGCAATGAGCAGTTCTTC.

This sequence joins TRBV2 and TRBJ2-1; a possible D gene is TRBD1 (5 bases). The CDR3 length is 13 residues. CDR1 and CDR2 from the germline V gene are SNHLY and FYNNEI. V gave up 5 bases and J gave up 7 bases, with 12 bases separating them. Here the CDR3 reads CASSRGEVNEQFF. Written as DNA, the CDR3 is TGTGCCAGCAGTAGGGGCGAGGTAAATGAGCAGTTCTTC.

This clonotype occurred a few times. V usage is TRBV20-1 and J usage is TRBJ2-7; D might be TRBD2 (5 bases). Germline CDR1 is DFQATT and CDR2 is SNEGSKA (reference sequence). The CDR3 spans 13 residues. The CDR3 DNA is TGCTCCCCCGGGATAGCAAGCTCCTACGAGCAGTACTTC. This translates into CSPGIASSYEQYF.

This clonotype came up a few times. This chain joins TRBV27 and TRBJ2-3; D ambiguous. The CDR3 length is 13 residues. V was shortened by 3 bases and J by 4 bases, with 8 bases between the two germline ends. Germline CDR1 MNHEY, CDR2 SMNVEV (reference sequence). The CDR3 reads CASSFSSSDTQYF. CDR3 nucleotide sequence: TGTGCCAGCAGTTTTTCATCTTCAGATACGCAGTATTTT.

The chain links TRBV6-2 or TRBV6-3 to TRBJ2-3; no clear D gene. V was pared by 7 bases and J by 3 bases, with 11 bases between. Germline V CDR1 and CDR2: MNHEY, SVGEGT. This CDR3 contains 13 residues. DNA for the CDR3: TGTGCCAGCACCCACCGGAGAACAGATACGCAGTATTTT. Protein sequence: CASTHRRTDTQYF.

The chain has TRBV4-3 and TRBJ2-2; D uncertain. The CDR3 is 14 residues long. The V and J ends lost 3 bases and 0 bases respectively, with 5 bases between them. Germline V gene sequence: CDR1 LGHNA, CDR2 YSLEER. This CDR3 is CASSHSANTGELFF. In DNA form, the CDR3 reads TGCGCCAGCAGCCATTCCGCGAACACCGGGGAGCTGTTTTTT.

The sample holds a few counts of this clonotype. The chain recombines TRBV7-8 with TRBJ2-1, with 8 bases that match TRBD1. This CDR3 is 15 amino acids long. Germline values: CDR1 SGHVS, CDR2 FQNEAQ. V trimming: 6 bases; J trimming: 7 bases; junction bases outside the gene matches: 11. The CDR3 bases are TGTGCCAGCAGTTCCAGGGGGCAATGGCTTAATGAGCAGTTCTTC. The encoded protein is CASSSRGQWLNEQFF.

This clonotype was recorded a few times. The V gene is TRBV20-1, the J gene TRBJ2-3, with a possible D match to TRBD2 (6 bases). Germline lookup yields CDR1 DFQATT and CDR2 SNEGSKA (reference sequence). The V end was cut by 0 bases, the J end by 6 bases, with 10 bases between. This CDR3 is built from 13 residues. The CDR3 loop reads CSARDQAGDTQYF. The CDR3 nucleotides read TGCAGTGCTAGAGATCAGGCGGGGGATACGCAGTATTTT.

The chain uses TRBV10-3 and TRBJ2-7; weak D call: TRBD2 (6 bases). CDR3 length: 14 residues. V gave up 2 bases and J gave up 4 bases, with 12 bases separating them. Germline CDR1 reads ENHRY; CDR2 reads SYGVKD. CDR3: CAISEGIGGYEQYF. The CDR3 region has the DNA TGTGCCATCAGTGAGGGAATCGGAGGGTACGAGCAGTACTTC.

The chain employs TRBV7-3 and TRBJ2-3; 10 bases map to TRBD2. The J segment lost 6 bases and the V segment lost 8 bases, leaving 20 bases of the junction unmatched. The CDR3 runs 18 residues. Germline lookup yields CDR1 SGHTA and CDR2 FQGTGA. CDR3 region: CASLFSGRALPTNDTQYF. Written as DNA, the CDR3 is TGTGCCAGCCTATTCAGCGGGAGGGCCCTCCCCACAAACGATACGCAGTATTTT. The full variable domain, rest sourced from reference TRBV7-3 and TRBJ2-3, is GAGVSQTPSNKVTEKGKYVELRCDPISGHTALYWYRQSLGQGPEFLIYFQGTGAADDSGLPNDRFFAVRPEGSVSTLKIQRTERGDSAVYLCASLFSGRALPTNDTQYFGPGTRLTVL.

The sample holds a few counts of this clonotype. The chain uses TRBV21-1 and TRBJ2-7; the DNA was not compared with TRBD2, the D call given in the table. TRBV21-1 is a pseudogene segment. CDR3 size: 16 residues. CDR3 protein: CASSKGPSGGSYEQYF. CDR3 nucleotide sequence: TGTGCCAGCAGCAAGGGGCCTAGCGGGGGGAGCTACGAGCAGTACTTC.

The J gene is TRBJ2-3, the V gene TRBV3-1; D unresolved. From germline, CDR1 is LGHDT and CDR2 YNNKEL (reference sequence). The V end was cut by 1 base, the J end by 2 bases, with 13 bases between. The CDR3 totals 16 residues. DNA of the CDR3: TGTGCCAGCAGCCAAGGGGCGGTTATGCCCACAGATACGCAGTATTTT. Its protein product is CASSQGAVMPTDTQYF.

This clonotype appeared once. The rearrangement joins TRBV20-1 to TRBJ2-6, with D possibly being TRBD1 (6 bases). Per germline, CDR1 DFQATT and CDR2 SNEGSKA (reference sequence). Trimming took off 3 bases at V and 2 bases at J, with 14 bases between the two ends. This CDR3 comprises 16 residues. CDR3 in DNA: TGCAGTGCTAGGAGTCTTGGGGGCGCTGGGGCCAACGTCCTGACTTTC. Translated: CSARSLGGAGANVLTF.

This clonotype was seen a handful of times. The V and J genes are TRBV5-1 and TRBJ1-3, with a weak D call TRBD1 (6 bases). V was pared by 8 bases and J by 0 bases, with 15 bases between. The V gene's germline CDR1 is SGHRS and CDR2 YFSETQ. The CDR3 totals 15 residues. DNA of the CDR3: TGCGCCAGGGGGGCGGTTGGATCCTCTGGAAACACCATATATTTT. Its translation is CARGAVGSSGNTIYF.

The chain carries TRBV19 and TRBJ2-3, with D perhaps TRBD2 (5 bases). Trimming removed 8 bases from V and 1 base from J, with 13 bases in between. Germline CDR1 and CDR2: LNHDA and SQIVND (reference sequence). There are 14 residues in the CDR3. DNA of the CDR3: TGTGCCAGTGGTCCCGGGAAGGGCACAGATACGCAGTATTTT. It is translated as CASGPGKGTDTQYF. Full variable domain (outside the CDR3, taken from reference TRBV19 and TRBJ2-3): DGGITQSPKYLFRKEGQNVTLSCEQNLNHDAMYWYRQDPGQGLRLIYYSQIVNDFQKGDIAEGYSVSREKKESFPLTVTSAQKNPTAFYLCASGPGKGTDTQYFGPGTRLTVL.